This is a list of T cell receptor beta chains from one sample in a study of response to subunit inactivated influenza vaccine. Using its own MiXCR run on the RT-PCR reads, TCRdb lists one record per CDR3 protein. The top ten clones hold approximately 10% of a sample with more than 450,000 distinct CDR3 sequences, approximately 11% of them seen once. The data were also submitted as part of a second study, on T cells expressing NK-cell markers.

Sequencing used PBMCs from blood, obtained on the day of vaccination. All receptors derive from a man aged 50-59 years who received an inactivated influenza vaccine. Both conserved end residues are part of each CDR3. Each record gives: D gene, J gene, V gene, clone size, CDR3 DNA, CDR3 protein. The D gene is left open where the match is weak. Size is stated for part of the rows, as once, few or many counts, or as a class when the clone is expanded.

d_gene: TRBD2; j_gene: TRBJ2-5; v_gene: TRBV20-1; abundance: once; CDR3nt: TGCAGTGCTGGGGCAAGACCCGGGACTAGCGGGAGTGGTAGGGAGACCCAGTACTTC; CDR3aa: CSAGARPGTSGSGRETQYF
d_gene: TRBD1; j_gene: TRBJ2-1; v_gene: TRBV7-9; abundance: few; CDR3nt: TGTGCCAGCAGCTACCATGGGGACAGGGGTGAGTTCTTC; CDR3aa: CASSYHGDRGEFF
d_gene: -; j_gene: TRBJ2-7; v_gene: TRBV6-2/TRBV6-3; abundance: many; CDR3nt: TGTGCCAGCAGCCAATCTGCAGGCTCCCACTACGAGCAGTACTTC; CDR3aa: CASSQSAGSHYEQYF
d_gene: TRBD1; j_gene: TRBJ1-5; v_gene: TRBV28; abundance: few; CDR3nt: TGTGCCAGCAGCACCGAAAGGACAGGTTGGAATAGCAATCAGCCCCAGCATTTT; CDR3aa: CASSTERTGWNSNQPQHF
d_gene: -; j_gene: TRBJ2-1; v_gene: TRBV5-1; abundance: few; CDR3nt: TGCGCCAGCTCCTTAAGGGGACAGAGGACTAGAGATCGGGATCACAATGAGCAGTTCTTC; CDR3aa: CASSLRGQRTRDRDHNEQFF
d_gene: TRBD1; j_gene: TRBJ2-5; v_gene: TRBV6-1; abundance: few; CDR3nt: TGTGCCAGCAGTGGCGTTTCCGTCTCAGGGGGAGAGACCCAGTACTTC; CDR3aa: CASSGVSVSGGETQYF
d_gene: TRBD1; j_gene: TRBJ2-1; v_gene: TRBV4-1; abundance: -; CDR3nt: TGCGCCAGCAGCGACCCGAGGACAGGTAGGAATGAGCAGTTCTTC; CDR3aa: CASSDPRTGRNEQFF
d_gene: TRBD1; j_gene: TRBJ1-1; v_gene: TRBV6-2/TRBV6-3; abundance: many; CDR3nt: TGTGCCAGCAGTATCGGGACAGGGGGAACCATGAACACTGAAGCTTTCTTT; CDR3aa: CASSIGTGGTMNTEAFF
d_gene: -; j_gene: TRBJ2-2; v_gene: TRBV12-3/TRBV12-4; abundance: -; CDR3nt: TGTGCCAGCCTTGAACTGGGAGAGGCCGGGGAGCTGTTTTTT; CDR3aa: CASLELGEAGELFF
d_gene: -; j_gene: TRBJ1-6; v_gene: TRBV5-1; abundance: -; CDR3nt: TGCGCCAGCAGCTTGAGTAGCTCCTATAATTCACCCCTCCACTTT; CDR3aa: CASSLSSSYNSPLHF
d_gene: TRBD1; j_gene: TRBJ2-7; v_gene: TRBV20-1; abundance: few; CDR3nt: TGCAGTGCTAGAGATTTGAACAGGGGTGGCGAGCAGTACTTC; CDR3aa: CSARDLNRGGEQYF
d_gene: TRBD2; j_gene: TRBJ2-3; v_gene: TRBV4-2; abundance: few; CDR3nt: TGTGCCAGCAGCCAAGACGAAGCGGGAGGGCTAGATACGCAGTATTTT; CDR3aa: CASSQDEAGGLDTQYF
d_gene: TRBD2; j_gene: TRBJ2-2; v_gene: TRBV28; abundance: -; CDR3nt: TGTGCCAGCAGAAAGGGACTAGCGGGCACCGGGGAGCTGTTTTTT; CDR3aa: CASRKGLAGTGELFF
d_gene: -; j_gene: TRBJ1-6; v_gene: TRBV9; abundance: -; CDR3nt: TGTGCCAGCAGCGTAGCTGTGAATTCACCCCTCCACTTT; CDR3aa: CASSVAVNSPLHF
d_gene: TRBD2; j_gene: TRBJ2-4; v_gene: TRBV2; abundance: -; CDR3nt: TGTGCCAGCAGTGAACTTAGCGGGGGCTTCGGCAAAAACATTCAGTACTTC; CDR3aa: CASSELSGGFGKNIQYF
d_gene: -; j_gene: TRBJ1-2; v_gene: TRBV12-3/TRBV12-4; abundance: few; CDR3nt: TGTGCCAGCACCTCCCCGGACCCTAACTATGGCTACACCTTC; CDR3aa: CASTSPDPNYGYTF
d_gene: -; j_gene: TRBJ2-7; v_gene: TRBV5-8; abundance: many; CDR3nt: TGTGCCAGCAGCCTCAGATACTCCTACGAGCAGTACTTC; CDR3aa: CASSLRYSYEQYF
d_gene: -; j_gene: TRBJ1-1; v_gene: TRBV29-1; abundance: few; CDR3nt: TGCAGCGCTAGAACTCAGGGGATGGGAAGGGCTTTCTTT; CDR3aa: CSARTQGMGRAFF
d_gene: -; j_gene: TRBJ2-5; v_gene: TRBV7-7; abundance: few; CDR3nt: TGTGCCAGCAGCTTGTGGGAGGACCAAGAGACCCAGTACTTC; CDR3aa: CASSLWEDQETQYF
d_gene: -; j_gene: TRBJ2-1; v_gene: TRBV5-1; abundance: few; CDR3nt: TGCGCCAGCAGCTCGGGGAGGTTTAGCTCCTACAATGAGCAGTTCTTC; CDR3aa: CASSSGRFSSYNEQFF
d_gene: -; j_gene: TRBJ2-2; v_gene: TRBV4-3; abundance: -; CDR3nt: TGCGCCAGCAGCCACCCCTCAGGGGGGGAGCTGTTTTTT; CDR3aa: CASSHPSGGELFF
d_gene: -; j_gene: TRBJ2-5; v_gene: TRBV4-3; abundance: -; CDR3nt: TGCGCCAGCAGCCAAGATGGAGGGTCTGGAGAGACCCAGTACTTC; CDR3aa: CASSQDGGSGETQYF
d_gene: TRBD1; j_gene: TRBJ1-2; v_gene: TRBV7-2; abundance: -; CDR3nt: TGTGCCAGCAGCCCAACGACTTGGGACAGCCATTATGGCTACACCTTC; CDR3aa: CASSPTTWDSHYGYTF
d_gene: TRBD1; j_gene: TRBJ2-5; v_gene: TRBV2; abundance: -; CDR3nt: TGTGCCAGCAGTGATAATCCCAGGGGGGAGACCCAGTACTTC; CDR3aa: CASSDNPRGETQYF
d_gene: -; j_gene: TRBJ2-6; v_gene: TRBV4-3; abundance: few; CDR3nt: TGCGCCAGCAGCCCTACGGGGGCTGGGGCCAACGTCCTGACTTTC; CDR3aa: CASSPTGAGANVLTF
d_gene: -; j_gene: TRBJ2-7; v_gene: TRBV7-2; abundance: -; CDR3nt: TGTGCCAGCAGCCAAAGCCTTTGGGCGTACGAGCAGTACTTC; CDR3aa: CASSQSLWAYEQYF
d_gene: -; j_gene: TRBJ2-2; v_gene: TRBV6-4; abundance: -; CDR3nt: TGTGCCAGCAGTGAGGATCTACACACCGGGGAGCTGTTTTTT; CDR3aa: CASSEDLHTGELFF
d_gene: -; j_gene: TRBJ2-7; v_gene: TRBV29-1; abundance: few; CDR3nt: TGCAGCGTTGCCCGGGACGTCCAAAGCGAGCAGTACTTC; CDR3aa: CSVARDVQSEQYF
d_gene: TRBD1; j_gene: TRBJ2-1; v_gene: TRBV7-9; abundance: many; CDR3nt: TGTGCCAGCAGCTCGACAGGGGGAGACTTCAATGAGCAGTTCTTC; CDR3aa: CASSSTGGDFNEQFF
d_gene: -; j_gene: TRBJ2-3; v_gene: TRBV7-2; abundance: many; CDR3nt: TGTGCCAGCAGCCCAGGTCCGGGACGCACAGATACGCAGTATTTT; CDR3aa: CASSPGPGRTDTQYF
d_gene: -; j_gene: TRBJ2-4; v_gene: TRBV28; abundance: -; CDR3nt: TGTGCCAGCAGTTCGAGGGCACCGAGGGACATTCAGTACTTC; CDR3aa: CASSSRAPRDIQYF
d_gene: TRBD1; j_gene: TRBJ2-2; v_gene: TRBV28; abundance: few; CDR3nt: TGTGCCAGCAGTTTCAGGGGGACGGGGACGACGAACACCGGGGAGCTGTTTTTT; CDR3aa: CASSFRGTGTTNTGELFF
d_gene: -; j_gene: TRBJ1-4; v_gene: TRBV5-1; abundance: few; CDR3nt: TGCGCCAGCAGGCCTGGGGCAACTAATGAAAAACTGTTTTTT; CDR3aa: CASRPGATNEKLFF
d_gene: -; j_gene: TRBJ1-6; v_gene: TRBV12-3/TRBV12-4; abundance: -; CDR3nt: TGTGCCAGCAGGACGGGTTTCAGCTCCTATAATTCACCCCTCCACTTT; CDR3aa: CASRTGFSSYNSPLHF
d_gene: TRBD1; j_gene: TRBJ2-7; v_gene: TRBV4-3; abundance: -; CDR3nt: TGCGCCAGCAGCCAAGACCTTGGACAGGTGGGCGAGCAGTACTTC; CDR3aa: CASSQDLGQVGEQYF
d_gene: -; j_gene: TRBJ2-1; v_gene: TRBV6-5; abundance: many; CDR3nt: TGTGCCAGCAGTTACTCGAAGTTGGAGGGGGCCATGGGTGAGCAGTTCTTC; CDR3aa: CASSYSKLEGAMGEQFF
d_gene: TRBD1; j_gene: TRBJ2-7; v_gene: TRBV18; abundance: -; CDR3nt: TGTGCCAGCTCTGCGGGTCCAGGGGGCTACGAGCAGTACTTC; CDR3aa: CASSAGPGGYEQYF
d_gene: TRBD1; j_gene: TRBJ1-1; v_gene: TRBV29-1; abundance: -; CDR3nt: TGCAGCGTTTTCCAGGGGGGCCAAGATGCTGAAGCTTTCTTT; CDR3aa: CSVFQGGQDAEAFF
d_gene: TRBD1; j_gene: TRBJ2-2; v_gene: TRBV20-1; abundance: few; CDR3nt: TGCAGTGCTCCTTGGACAGGAACCGGGGAGCTGTTTTTT; CDR3aa: CSAPWTGTGELFF